Included here is one T cell receptor beta chain sequence, with context. This record belongs to a study of blood T cell repertoires in COVID-19. Germline-derived CDR1 and CDR2 are SGHAT and FQNNGV. Germline trimming cut 0 bases from V and 8 bases from J; bases unmatched to any gene: 6. CDR3 size: 16 residues. In the study's own analysis: Reference gene primers were amplified, and this amplification served to estimate nucleated cell counts. TCRdb's table, derived via immunoSEQ multiplex PCR, lists solely in-frame clones and lacks some. The V and J calls and clone size were taken over from that table, and D and trimming were inferred from the DNA. Among 100,000 to 150,000 clones listed, roughly 87% were seen once.

Sequencing used peripheral blood. This receptor was identified in an elderly man with active or convalescent COVID-19. The rearrangement joins TRBV11-2 to TRBJ2-1; 11 bases are a match to TRBD2. The CDR3 nucleotides read TGTGCCAGCAGCTTAGATCTCGCTAGCGGGAGGTATGAGCAGTTCTTC. Translating gives CASSLDLASGRYEQFF.